The 30 T cell receptor beta chains listed next were all sequenced from one sample in a study of blood T cells in healthy people across ages. Through a sample-barcoded 5' primer and a J-beta primer mix, a second PCR was run for 7 to 11 cycles. TCRdb analysed the 5' RACE reads with MiXCR anew, one entry per CDR3 protein. The data contain approximately 350,000 distinct CDR3 sequences, 52% of them seen just once; the ten biggest clones take up roughly 51%. Sequencing was performed on blood. These receptors all come from a man aged 55 to 69 in good health.

The chain links TRBV25-1 to TRBJ2-5; maybe TRBD1 (6 bases). This CDR3 is 16 amino acids long. Per the germline V gene, CDR1 is MGHDK and CDR2 is SYGVNS. The V and J ends lost 3 bases and 3 bases respectively, with 17 bases between them. The CDR3, as DNA: TGTGCCAGCAGTGATTACACCTCAGGGGCCGAAGAGACCCAGTACTTC. It encodes CASSDYTSGAEETQYF. Full variable domain (outside the CDR3, taken from reference TRBV25-1 and TRBJ2-5): EADIYQTPRYLVIGTGKKITLECSQTMGHDKMYWYQQDPGMELHLIHYSYGVNSTEKGDLSSESTVSRIRTEHFPLTLESARPSHTSQYLCASSDYTSGAEETQYFGPGTRLLVL.

The chain carries TRBV11-2 and TRBJ1-2; maybe TRBD1 (5 bases). CDR1 and CDR2 (germline): SGHAT, FQNNGV. Trimming stripped 3 bases from V and 5 bases from J, with 13 bases between. There are 14 residues in the CDR3. The DNA for the CDR3 is TGTGCCAGCAGCTTCGACAGCCTACCATATGGCTACACCTTC. Its translation is CASSFDSLPYGYTF. Full variable domain (outside the CDR3, taken from reference TRBV11-2 and TRBJ1-2): EAGVAQSPRYKIIEKRQSVAFWCNPISGHATLYWYQQILGQGPKLLIQFQNNGVVDDSQLPKDRFSAERLKGVDSTLKIQPAKLEDSAVYLCASSFDSLPYGYTFGSGTRLTVV.

As regards this clonotype: Its ends do not fully match the called genes, so a read error is possible. J is TRBJ2-1 and V is TRBV5-1; tentative D call: TRBD2 (6 bases). From germline, CDR1 is SGHRS and CDR2 YFSETQ. The CDR3 totals 16 residues. CDR3 sequence: CASSLLGGPSVNEQFF. The CDR3 DNA reads as TGCGCTAGCAGCTTGTTGGGGGGACCTTCGGTCAATGAGCAGTTCTTC.

The chain carries TRBV28 and TRBJ2-1; 9 nucleotides align to TRBD2. Germline values: CDR1 MDHEN, CDR2 SYDVKM. V gave up 6 bases and J gave up 7 bases; unmatched junction bases: 10. This CDR3 is built from 15 residues. This chain's CDR3 is CASRSPSGNRNEQFF. CDR3 nucleotides: TGTGCCAGCAGATCCCCTAGCGGGAACAGGAATGAGCAGTTCTTC.

The genes are TRBV7-9 and TRBJ2-1, with 9 positions matching TRBD2. Looked up from germline, CDR1 is SEHNR and CDR2 is FQNEAQ (reference sequence). The CDR3 contains 16 residues. V was clipped by 1 base and J by 3 bases; unmatched bases: 4. In DNA, the CDR3 is TGTGCCAGCAGCTTAGAGACTAGCGGTTTCTACAATGAGCAGTTCTTC. It codes for CASSLETSGFYNEQFF.

This clonotype was seen only a few times. This sequence joins TRBV3-1 and TRBJ2-3, with 14 bases matching TRBD2. This CDR3 comprises 18 residues. Unmatched junction bases numbered 8, after V lost 3 bases and J lost 3 bases. CDR1 is LGHDT, CDR2 YNNKEL, per germline (reference sequence). The CDR3 sequence: CASSHPGLAGGRTDTQYF. CDR3 in DNA: TGTGCCAGCAGCCATCCCGGACTAGCGGGGGGTCGGACAGATACGCAGTATTTT.

This chain joins TRBV10-3 and TRBJ2-4; 7 bases line up with TRBD1. From germline, CDR1 is ENHRY and CDR2 SYGVKD. CDR3 length equals 15 residues. Unmatched junction bases numbered 6, after V lost 5 bases and J lost 2 bases. This CDR3 is CAISTTGTTKNIQYF. The CDR3 DNA follows: TGTGCCATCAGTACGACAGGGACGACCAAAAACATTCAGTACTTC.

Only one count was recorded for this clonotype. Here the CDR3 reads CASSFRQGGTGELFF. The CDR3 region has the DNA TGTGCCAGCAGTTTCAGACAGGGAGGGACCGGGGAGCTGTTTTTT. The chain employs TRBV27 and TRBJ2-2; either TRBD1 or TRBD2 may fit D (7 bases each). Deletions cut 3 bases from V and 5 bases from J, with 13 bases between. The CDR3 spans 15 residues. Germline CDR1 is MNHEY and CDR2 is SMNVEV (reference sequence).

V usage is TRBV7-6 and J usage is TRBJ1-6; 12 positions agree with TRBD1. From germline, CDR1 is SGHVS and CDR2 FNYEAQ. Trimming took 1 base from V and 10 from J; bases not matched to a gene: 5. The CDR3 contains 16 residues. The CDR3 reads CASSLGGTGGRSPLHF. DNA of the CDR3: TGTGCCAGCAGCTTAGGGGGGACAGGGGGCAGATCACCCCTCCACTTT.

This rearrangement joins TRBV7-9 to TRBJ2-1; D unresolved. The V gene lost 0 bases and the J gene lost 0 bases, with 6 bases spanning the gap. Germline V CDR1 and CDR2: SEHNR, FQNEAQ (reference sequence). The CDR3 covers 15 residues. CDR3 sequence: CASSLATDSYNEQFF. CDR3 bases: TGTGCCAGCAGCTTAGCGACGGACTCCTACAATGAGCAGTTCTTC. Full variable domain (rest looked up from reference TRBV7-9 and TRBJ2-1): DTGVSQNPRHKITKRGQNVTFRCDPISEHNRLYWYRQTLGQGPEFLTYFQNEAQLEKSRLLSDRFSAERPKGSFSTLEIQRTEQGDSAMYLCASSLATDSYNEQFFGPGTRLTVL.

The chain employs TRBV25-1 and TRBJ2-7; D perhaps matches TRBD1 (5 bases). V lost 1 base, J lost 7 bases, and 14 bases lay in between. Germline-derived CDR1 and CDR2 are MGHDK and SYGVNS. The length of the CDR3 is 14 residues. CDR3 region: CASSESAGFNEQYF. In DNA, the CDR3 is TGTGCCAGCAGTGAATCGGCAGGGTTCAATGAGCAGTACTTC.

This clonotype has just a few counts. J is TRBJ1-6 and V is TRBV7-6; D not certain. The CDR3 is made up of 16 amino acids. Trimming removed 1 base from V and 7 bases from J, with 14 bases in between. The germline gives CDR1 SGHVS, CDR2 FNYEAQ. CDR3 sequence: CASSLEGGRTNSPLHF. CDR3 nucleotides: TGTGCCAGCAGCTTAGAAGGTGGCCGGACGAATTCACCCCTCCACTTT. Filled out from reference TRBV7-6 and TRBJ1-6, the complete variable domain reads GAGVSQSPRYKVTKRGQDVALRCDPISGHVSLYWYRQALGQGPEFLTYFNYEAQQDKSGLPNDRFSAERPEGSISTLTIQRTEQRDSAMYRCASSLEGGRTNSPLHFGNGTRLTVT.

CDR3 bases: TGTGCCAGCAGTCTAGAACGGACAGCGTACCAAGAGACCCAGTACTTC. It specifies CASSLERTAYQETQYF. This sequence joins TRBV12-3 or TRBV12-4 and TRBJ2-5; maybe TRBD1 (6 bases). This CDR3 comprises 16 residues. The V and J ends lost 5 bases and 0 bases respectively, with 16 bases between them.

The V gene is TRBV7-9, the J gene TRBJ2-5, with D perhaps matching TRBD2 (6 bases). The V and J ends lost 2 bases and 1 base respectively, with 17 bases between them. The CDR3 sequence is 17 residues long. Germline CDR1 reads SEHNR; CDR2 reads FQNEAQ (reference sequence). The CDR3 protein is CASSLNPLAGGQETQYF. The CDR3 nucleotides read TGTGCCAGCAGCTTAAACCCACTAGCAGGAGGCCAAGAGACCCAGTACTTC. Using reference TRBV7-9 and TRBJ2-5 for the parts outside the CDR3, the full variable domain is DTGVSQNPRHKITKRGQNVTFRCDPISEHNRLYWYRQTLGQGPEFLTYFQNEAQLEKSRLLSDRFSAERPKGSFSTLEIQRTEQGDSAMYLCASSLNPLAGGQETQYFGPGTRLLVL.

Comment on this clonotype: Possible read error: a much larger clone is one base away. CDR3: CAGSQSAFRAEAFF. The CDR3 nucleotides read TGTGCCGGCAGCCAGTCCGCTTTCAGGGCTGAAGCTTTCTTT. The chain couples TRBV7-3 to TRBJ1-1, with a weak D call TRBD1 (5 bases). The CDR3 totals 14 residues. CDR1 is SGHTA and CDR2 is FQGTGA in the germline V gene.

To note about this clonotype: The junction departs from the called germline gene at one end, perhaps through a read error. The chain combines TRBV9 with TRBJ2-1; 10 nucleotides align to TRBD2. Germline V gene sequence: CDR1 SGDLS, CDR2 YYNGEE. CDR3 length: 18 residues. DNA for the CDR3: TGTGCCAGCAGCTACCGACTAGCGGGCCAGAGCTCCTACGATGAGCAGTTCTTC. Its translation is CASSYRLAGQSSYDEQFF. The full variable domain, completed using reference TRBV9 and TRBJ2-1, is DSGVTQTPKHLITATGQRVTLRCSPRSGDLSVYWYQQSLDQGLQFLIQYYNGEERAKGNILERFSAQQFPDLHSELNLSSLELGDSALYFCASSYRLAGQSSYDEQFFGPGTRLTVL.

This chain connects TRBV5-7 to TRBJ2-5; 15 bases align to TRBD2. The last part of the DNA fits TRBJ2-7 better; the J call may be wrong. TRBV5-7 is placed among ORFs of uncertain function. The CDR3 sequence is 17 residues long. The CDR3 sequence: CASTDPGLAGGTYEQYF. As DNA, the CDR3 is TGTGCCAGCACCGACCCCGGACTAGCGGGGGGGACCTACGAGCAGTACTTC.

The table lists this clonotype with a few counts. CDR3 sequence (DNA): TGCGCCAGCAGCTTGGGGACAGGGGGCGTGAACTATGGCTACACCTTC. As protein: CASSLGTGGVNYGYTF. This rearrangement joins TRBV5-1 to TRBJ1-2; TRBD1 matches 11 bases. Germline V gene sequence: CDR1 SGHRS, CDR2 YFSETQ. V lost 0 bases to trimming and J lost 2 bases; unmatched junction nucleotides: 3. The CDR3 has 16 amino acids.

The chain employs TRBV6-6 and TRBJ2-7, with unresolved D. The CDR3 spans 13 residues. The germline V gene encodes CDR1 MNHNY and CDR2 SVGAGI (reference sequence). The V and J ends lost 6 bases and 3 bases respectively, with 12 bases between them. CDR3 in DNA: TGTGCCAGCAGACCAAGGGATTACTACGAGCAGTACTTC. This gives the protein CASRPRDYYEQYF.

The chain links TRBV7-9 to TRBJ1-1; no firm D call. Germline CDR1 SEHNR, CDR2 FQNEAQ (reference sequence). V gave up 4 bases and J gave up 4 bases, with 10 bases separating them. There are 13 residues in the CDR3. CDR3 DNA sequence: TGTGCCAGCAGCTGGAGGAGTAGCACTGAAGCTTTCTTT. This gives the protein CASSWRSSTEAFF.

The CDR3 protein is CASSPGTSGETDTQYF. Written as DNA, the CDR3 is TGTGCCAGCAGCCCCGGGACTAGCGGGGAAACAGATACGCAGTATTTT. The chain has TRBV7-9 and TRBJ2-3; 13 bases fit TRBD2. J lost 3 bases, V lost 5 bases, and 5 bases had no gene match. CDR1 and CDR2 (germline): SEHNR, FQNEAQ (reference sequence). This CDR3 is built from 16 residues.

This clonotype was seen only a few times. The V and J genes are TRBV4-3 and TRBJ2-1, with 10 bases fitting TRBD2. The V segment lost 3 bases and the J segment 6 bases; nucleotides outside the gene matches: 2. This CDR3 region has 14 residues. CDR1 LGHNA and CDR2 YSLEER come from the germline V gene. The CDR3 DNA reads TGCGCCAGCAGCCACAGCGGGAGGGCCAATGAGCAGTTCTTC. It yields the protein CASSHSGRANEQFF.

This clonotype was observed at least ten times. J is TRBJ2-7 and V is TRBV29-1; 8 bases align to TRBD2. V dropped 7 bases and J dropped 1; count of bases not matched to a gene: 6. The CDR3 has 13 amino acids. Germline V gives CDR1 SQVTM, CDR2 ANQGSEA. This CDR3 is CSASGRASYEQYF. CDR3 bases: TGCAGCGCCAGCGGGAGAGCTTCCTACGAGCAGTACTTC.

Turning to this clonotype: The junction does not match germline at one end; this may be a read error. V gene TRBV7-7 combines with J gene TRBJ2-3, with TRBD1 as a possible D gene (9 bases). The CDR3 has 15 amino acids. Germline assignment: CDR1 SSHAT and CDR2 FNYEAQ (reference sequence). CDR3 sequence (DNA): TGTGCTAGCAGCTTAGCGGGACAGGGCTCAGATACGCAGTATTTT. Translated: CASSLAGQGSDTQYF.

This chain uses TRBV20-1 with TRBJ2-5, with D perhaps matching TRBD2 (6 bases). Per the germline V gene, CDR1 is DFQATT and CDR2 is SNEGSKA (reference sequence). Deletions cut 5 bases from V and 7 bases from J, with 17 bases between. The length of the CDR3 is 13 residues. CDR3 region: CSARTGPGGTQYF. CDR3 nucleotides: TGCAGTGCTCGAACCGGGCCCGGGGGGACCCAGTACTTC.

The chain couples TRBV20-1 to TRBJ2-3; D is perhaps TRBD1 (6 bases). Germline CDR1 and CDR2: DFQATT and SNEGSKA (reference sequence). The ends were cut back, 6 bases at V and 2 bases at J, with 15 bases in the middle. The CDR3 contains 14 residues. CDR3 bases: TGCAGTGCCAGTAAGGGACAATCCACAGATACGCAGTATTTT. Translated: CSASKGQSTDTQYF.

With regard to this clonotype: A much larger clonotype is one base distant, so this may be a read error. The V call is TRBV29-1, the J call TRBJ2-1; no reliable D call. In germline, CDR1 is SQVTM, CDR2 ANQGSEA. The CDR3 has 10 amino acids. V lost 6 bases to trimming and J lost 10 bases, with 10 bases between them. CDR3 loop: CSVQVGEQFF. CDR3 bases: TGCAGCGTCCAGGTCGGGGAGCAGTTCTTC.

The chain recombines TRBV15 with TRBJ1-1, with a tentative D call TRBD1 (6 bases). V was trimmed by 0 bases and J by 5 bases, leaving 10 bases between them. This CDR3 is built from 14 residues. From germline, CDR1 is LNHNV and CDR2 YYDKDF (reference sequence). The CDR3 bases are TGTGCCACCAGCAGAGAGCAGGGGATGACTGAAGCTTTCTTT. Its protein is CATSREQGMTEAFF.

The chain uses TRBV11-2 and TRBJ2-1; 9 positions agree with TRBD2. Trimming at V came to 5 bases and at J to 1 base, leaving 9 bases not matched to a gene. This CDR3 comprises 17 residues. The germline V gene has CDR1 SGHAT and CDR2 FQNNGV. The CDR3 DNA sequence: TGTGCCAGCAGCCAAAAAGCGGGAGGAAGATCCTACAATGAGCAGTTCTTC. This gives the protein CASSQKAGGRSYNEQFF.

V is TRBV27 and J is TRBJ2-7; D ambiguous. This CDR3 comprises 13 residues. The ends were cut back, 2 bases at V and 7 bases at J, with 12 bases in the middle. Germline V lookup: CDR1 MNHEY, CDR2 SMNVEV (reference sequence). CDR3 region: CASSLRRAGEQYF. CDR3 DNA sequence: TGTGCCAGCAGTTTAAGAAGGGCCGGGGAGCAGTACTTC.